This T cell receptor (beta chain) is drawn from a study of T cell responses to AZD1222 COVID-19 vaccine. Study-level results: There were repertoire samples only from the period after the peak T cell response. Spike was spanned by vaccine-associated CD4 TCRs, with dominance at 160-218 and 743-854.

The germline CDR1 and CDR2 sequences are SGHTA and FQGNSA. Trimming pared 2 bases from V and 6 bases from J, leaving 10 bases between. This CDR3 is 13 amino acids long. In the case of this clone: The antigen is unknown.

Clones were sequenced by immunoSEQ multiplex PCR, and TCRdb holds only the in-frame ones, with some missing. Of 130,000 or so clones in the sample, 70% to 90% were seen once. This material consisted of peripheral blood, taken on day 0 of AZD1222 vaccination. The receptor's source is an adult in good health. The chain has TRBV7-2 and TRBJ1-1; the D is unclear. This CDR3 is CASSLTRKSEAFF. CDR3 coding DNA: TGTGCCAGCAGCTTAACAAGGAAATCTGAAGCTTTCTTT.